These 21 T cell receptor beta chains were all obtained from the same sample, sequenced in a study of Graves' ophthalmopathy and Graves' hyperthyroidism. Investigators amplified TCR beta CDR3 regions from RNA transcripts. Amplification began with first-round RT-PCR using HTBI primers, then second-round multiplex PCR was performed. TCRdb independently ran MiXCR on the multiplex PCR reads; one entry per CDR3 protein. The sample carries just over 600,000 distinct CDR3 sequences, 20% to 25% recorded once. The specimen sequenced was peripheral blood. The origin of the receptors is a woman between 18 and 30 years old with stable Graves' hyperthyroidism. Some clones in this sample may be carry-over from other donors' samples.

This clonotype was counted ten times or more. The chain couples TRBV20-1 to TRBJ2-5; tentative D call: TRBD2 (5 bases). Germline CDR1 is DFQATT and CDR2 is SNEGSKA (reference sequence). The CDR3 length is 11 residues. The CDR3 spells CSAAGGETQYF. The DNA of the CDR3 is TGCAGCGCGGCGGGTGGAGAGACCCAGTACTTC.

The sample holds many counts of this clonotype. The V and J genes are TRBV5-6 and TRBJ2-2; either TRBD1 or TRBD2 may supply D (5 bases each). The germline CDR1 and CDR2 sequences are SGHDT and YYEEEE. The CDR3 extends over 18 amino acids. V lost 1 base and J lost 5, with 21 bases in between. The chain's CDR3 is CASSLMGVERSRTGELFF. As DNA, the CDR3 is TGTGCCAGCAGCTTGATGGGGGTGGAGCGCTCTAGGACCGGGGAGCTGTTTTTT. The full variable domain, completed using reference TRBV5-6 and TRBJ2-2, is DAGVTQSPTHLIKTRGQQVTLRCSPKSGHDTVSWYQQALGQGPQFIFQYYEEEERQRGNFPDRFSGHQFPNYSSELNVNALLLGDSALYLCASSLMGVERSRTGELFFGEGSRLTVL.

V and J are TRBV3-1 and TRBJ1-6; D not resolved. CDR1 and CDR2 (germline): LGHDT, YNNKEL (reference sequence). The CDR3 extends over 16 amino acids. Trimming left V 0 bases short and J 1 base short, with 7 bases between. The CDR3 DNA is TGTGCCAGCAGCCAAGATCCACGGTCCTATAATTCACCCCTCCACTTT. The encoded protein is CASSQDPRSYNSPLHF. Using reference TRBV3-1 and TRBJ1-6 for the parts outside the CDR3, the full variable domain is DTAVSQTPKYLVTQMGNDKSIKCEQNLGHDTMYWYKQDSKKFLKIMFSYNNKELIINETVPNRFSPKSPDKAHLNLHINSLELGDSAVYFCASSQDPRSYNSPLHFGNGTRLTVT.

This clonotype was seen repeatedly, ten times or more. The chain couples TRBV6-1 to TRBJ2-5; D may be TRBD2 (6 bases). The V gene's germline CDR1 is MNHNS and CDR2 SASEGT. The CDR3 is 14 amino acids. V was trimmed by 6 bases and J by 5 bases, leaving 16 bases between them. CDR3 DNA sequence: TGTGCCAGCAGACCCGGGACTCGAGGGGAGACCCAGTACTTC. Amino acid sequence: CASRPGTRGETQYF.

V is TRBV19 and J is TRBJ2-7, with D tentatively TRBD2 (5 bases). Looked up from germline, CDR1 is LNHDA and CDR2 is SQIVND (reference sequence). CDR3 length: 15 amino acids. The V gene lost 4 bases and the J gene lost 0 bases, with 13 bases spanning the gap. CDR3 region: CASSTDYSSSYEQYF. CDR3 bases: TGTGCCAGTAGTACCGACTACTCCAGCTCCTACGAGCAGTACTTC.

This clonotype was picked up one time. The junction departs from germline at one end; a sequencing error may be responsible. This sequence joins TRBV28 and TRBJ2-5; 9 positions match TRBD1. The CDR3 has 17 amino acids. Germline loops: CDR1 MDHEN, CDR2 SYDVKM. DNA for the CDR3: TGTGCCAGCACCCCGTACAGGGGGCTTTACGGTGGGGAGACCAAGTACTTC. Protein: CASTPYRGLYGGETKYF.

This clonotype was recorded many times. The chain recombines TRBV25-1 with TRBJ2-2, with D perhaps given as TRBD1 or TRBD2 (5 bases each). CDR1 is MGHDK, CDR2 SYGVNS, per germline. This CDR3 comprises 15 residues. Deletions cut 5 bases from V and 4 bases from J, with 14 bases between. The CDR3 protein is CASSFSGTLTGELFF. The DNA of the CDR3 is TGTGCCAGCAGTTTTTCCGGGACCCTCACCGGGGAGCTGTTTTTT. Combining the CDR3 with reference TRBV25-1 and TRBJ2-2 gives the whole variable domain EADIYQTPRYLVIGTGKKITLECSQTMGHDKMYWYQQDPGMELHLIHYSYGVNSTEKGDLSSESTVSRIRTEHFPLTLESARPSHTSQYLCASSFSGTLTGELFFGEGSRLTVL.

The chain employs TRBV20-1 and TRBJ2-7; 14 bases agree with TRBD2. The CDR3 is 16 amino acids. V dropped 0 bases and J dropped 9; count of bases not matched to a gene: 10. The germline V gene encodes CDR1 DFQATT and CDR2 SNEGSKA (reference sequence). CDR3 nucleotide sequence: TGCAGTGCTAGAGATCCCCTGACTAGCGGGAGGGGCGGGCAGTACTTC. Protein sequence: CSARDPLTSGRGGQYF.

A word on this clonotype: A much larger clone sits a single nucleotide away, making a read error possible. V gene TRBV10-3 combines with J gene TRBJ2-7, with D unresolved. This CDR3 comprises 12 residues. The ends were cut back, 2 bases at V and 6 bases at J, with 8 bases in the middle. Looked up from germline, CDR1 is ENHRY and CDR2 is SYGVKD. CDR3 amino acids: CAISEGVCEQYF. CDR3 DNA: TGTGCCATCAGTGAGGGGGTGTGCGAGCAGTACTTC.

In this sample, this clonotype turned up many times. The chain couples TRBV28 to TRBJ2-7, with D perhaps matching TRBD1 (5 bases). The CDR3 loop spans 12 amino acids. Trimming took off 4 bases at V and 6 bases at J, with 10 bases between the two ends. CDR1 is MDHEN and CDR2 is SYDVKM in the germline V gene. The CDR3 spells CASSSGLGEQYF. The CDR3 DNA reads TGTGCCAGCAGTTCAGGGTTGGGCGAGCAGTACTTC.

This clonotype was recorded at least ten times. The V and J genes are TRBV28 and TRBJ1-2, with a tentative D call TRBD1 (5 bases). CDR1 MDHEN and CDR2 SYDVKM come from the germline V gene. The CDR3 length is 13 residues. Trimming took off 7 bases at V and 2 bases at J, with 11 bases between the two ends. This CDR3 is CASNVPGNYGYTF. The CDR3 DNA sequence: TGTGCCAGCAACGTCCCAGGGAACTATGGCTACACCTTC.

The CDR3 here is CASSYRSLYGYTF. The CDR3 bases are TGTGCCAGCAGTTACCGAAGCCTCTATGGCTACACCTTC. The genes are TRBV6-5 and TRBJ1-2; no clear D gene. The V end lost 2 bases, the J end lost 4 bases, and 8 bases lay between the germline ends. Germline CDR1 is MNHEY and CDR2 is SVGAGI. The CDR3 has 13 residues.

Here the CDR3 reads CASQPDRGRGGYTF. The DNA for the CDR3 is TGTGCCAGCCAACCTGACAGGGGGCGAGGCGGCTACACCTTC. J is TRBJ1-2 and V is TRBV3-1; 10 positions agree with TRBD1. Germline CDR1 LGHDT, CDR2 YNNKEL (reference sequence). V dropped 8 bases and J dropped 8; count of bases not matched to a gene: 11. This CDR3 has 14 amino acids.

This clonotype was observed many times. The chain employs TRBV30 and TRBJ1-1, with D unclear. V lost 4 bases, J lost 10 bases, and 4 bases lay in between. The CDR3 consists of 8 residues. Germline values: CDR1 GTSNPN, CDR2 SVGIG (reference sequence). CDR3 in DNA: TGTGCCTGGAATCTAGCTTTCTTT. Protein sequence: CAWNLAFF.

This clonotype was observed many times. The rearrangement joins TRBV27 to TRBJ1-2; D is unclear. The CDR3 runs 15 residues. From germline, CDR1 is MNHEY and CDR2 SMNVEV (reference sequence). The V end was cut by 0 bases, the J end by 6 bases, with 14 bases between. CDR3 bases: TGTGCCAGCAGTTTATCCGGACCGAGGAGGCATGGCTACACCTTC. Its translation is CASSLSGPRRHGYTF.

This clonotype was seen ten or more times. V usage is TRBV12-3 or TRBV12-4 and J usage is TRBJ1-1, with a possible D match to TRBD1 (5 bases). Trimming cost V 2 bases and J 4 bases, with 11 bases left between them. This CDR3 has 14 residues. In DNA, the CDR3 is TGTGCCAGCAGTTTATCGGGGGTGGTCACTGAAGCTTTCTTT. Translation: CASSLSGVVTEAFF.

V is TRBV15 and J is TRBJ1-2, with 9 bases identical to TRBD1. Germline V gene data show CDR1 as LNHNV and CDR2 as YYDKDF (reference sequence). V shed 0 bases and J 4 bases; nucleotides not matched to a gene: 3. The CDR3 covers 15 residues. The CDR3 sequence: CATSRDRGQGYGYTF. The CDR3 DNA reads TGTGCCACCAGCAGAGACCGGGGACAGGGCTATGGCTACACCTTC.

Ten or more counts support this clonotype. The chain is built from TRBV7-2 and TRBJ1-3; D gene unclear. Germline CDR1 is SGHTA and CDR2 is FQGNSA. CDR3 length equals 14 residues. V lost 7 bases and J 4 bases, leaving 14 bases between the germline ends. The CDR3 nucleotides are TGTGCCAGCACCTCCCCGGGTGACGGAAACACCATATATTTT. Protein sequence: CASTSPGDGNTIYF.

This clonotype was detected ten times or more. This chain links TRBV7-2 with TRBJ1-5; D remains ambiguous. V was shortened by 7 bases and J by 7 bases, with 11 bases between the two germline ends. CDR1 and CDR2 from the germline V gene are SGHTA and FQGNSA. This CDR3 is built from 12 residues. CDR3 amino acids: CASNHPRQPQHF. The CDR3 DNA sequence: TGTGCCAGCAACCACCCGAGGCAGCCCCAGCATTTT.

This clonotype showed up many times. The genes are TRBV7-3 and TRBJ2-7, with D perhaps being TRBD1 or TRBD2 (6 bases each). Germline CDR1 reads SGHTA; CDR2 reads FQGTGA. The V end lost 5 bases, the J end lost 6 bases, and 14 bases lay between the germline ends. This CDR3 is built from 13 residues. CDR3 DNA: TGTGCCAGCAGCCCTAAGGGGGGAGGCGAGCAGTACTTC. Its protein product is CASSPKGGGEQYF.

Regarding this clonotype: A read error is possible here, since a much larger clone lies one base away. V usage is TRBV3-1 and J usage is TRBJ1-5; D remains unclear. With 4 bases removed from V and 7 bases from J, the gap between germline ends came to 11 bases. The CDR3 extends over 13 amino acids. The germline CDR1 and CDR2 sequences are LGHDT and YNNKEL (reference sequence). The CDR3 bases are TGTGCCAGCAGCCGCAAGTGTGGGCAGCCCCAGCATTTT. It encodes CASSRKCGQPQHF.